This T cell receptor (beta chain) came from a study of blood T cells in healthy people across ages. Per-sample yields of isolated PBMCs were at least 7 million. Trimming took 1 base from V and 3 from J; bases not matched to a gene: 4. CDR1 SGHTS and CDR2 YDEGEE come from the germline V gene. The CDR3 consists of 18 residues. A J-beta primer mix and a sample-barcoded 5' primer were used in a second PCR of about 6 to 12 cycles. MiXCR was run by TCRdb on the 5' RACE reads, yielding one entry per CDR3 protein. Of about 570,000 distinct CDR3 sequences listed, about a quarter are singletons. The same sample was also used in a study of T cells of mothers and their children. That work states: The study found thymic selection shapes TCR recombination output similarly in related and unrelated pairs. Biologically related mothers and children overlapped slightly more than unrelated pairs, a non-significant difference. Researchers found no T cell clones that were persistent and microchimeric.

The V gene is TRBV5-8, the J gene TRBJ2-2; 15 positions match TRBD2. Sequencing input: blood. This clonotype was obtained from a boy younger than 10 in good health. The CDR3 protein is CASSLWTSGRGYTGELFF. For the CDR3, the DNA is TGTGCCAGCAGCTTGTGGACTAGCGGGAGGGGATACACCGGGGAGCTGTTTTTT.